This entry features one TCR beta chain sequence. The ends lost 5 bases at V and 7 bases at J; junction bases unmatched: 12. Germline CDR1 is SGHTS and CDR2 is YDEGEE. The CDR3 totals 16 residues. This sample was taken from a study of T cells after somatic rescue of genetic block. This table comes from immunoSEQ multiplex PCR, and its TCRdb copy is limited to in-frame clones, with some not included. Of 55,000 to 75,000 clones listed, 85% to 95% are singletons. This TCR was sampled from a man aged 35 to 55. The chain uses TRBV5-8 and TRBJ2-1; 10 bases agree with TRBD2. Source material: peripheral blood mononuclear cells (PBMCs). The chain's CDR3 is CASRPRVGSGRNEQFF. CDR3 nucleotide sequence: TGTGCCAGCAGGCCGCGGGTAGGTAGCGGGAGGAATGAGCAGTTCTTC. Full variable domain (missing parts from reference TRBV5-8 and TRBJ2-1): EAGVTQSPTHLIKTRGQQATLRCSPISGHTSVYWYQQALGLGLQFLLWYDEGEERNRGNFPPRFSGRQFPNYSSELNVNALELEDSALYLCASRPRVGSGRNEQFFGPGTRLTVL.